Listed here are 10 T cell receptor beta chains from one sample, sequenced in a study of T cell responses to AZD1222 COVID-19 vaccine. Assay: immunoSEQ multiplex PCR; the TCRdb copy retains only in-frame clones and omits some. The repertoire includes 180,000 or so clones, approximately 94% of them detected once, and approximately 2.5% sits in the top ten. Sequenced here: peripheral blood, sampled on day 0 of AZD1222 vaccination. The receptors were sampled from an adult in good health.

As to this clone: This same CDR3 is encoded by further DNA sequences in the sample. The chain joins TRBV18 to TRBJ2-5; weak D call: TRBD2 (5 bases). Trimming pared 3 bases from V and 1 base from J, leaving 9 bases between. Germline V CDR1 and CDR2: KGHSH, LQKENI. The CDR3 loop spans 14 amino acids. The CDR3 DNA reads TGTGCCAGCTCACCTCCTGCGGGCCAAGAGACCCAGTACTTC. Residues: CASSPPAGQETQYF.

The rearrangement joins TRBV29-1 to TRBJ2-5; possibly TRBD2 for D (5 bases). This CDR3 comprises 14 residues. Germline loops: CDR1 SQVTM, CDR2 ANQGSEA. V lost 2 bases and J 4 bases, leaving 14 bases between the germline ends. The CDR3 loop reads CSVESPWERETQYF. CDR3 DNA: TGCAGCGTTGAATCCCCCTGGGAGCGAGAGACCCAGTACTTC. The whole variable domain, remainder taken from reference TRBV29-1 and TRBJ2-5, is SAVISQKPSRDICQRGTSLTIQCQVDSQVTMMFWYRQQPGQSLTLIATANQGSEATYESGFVIDKFPISRPNLTFSTLTVSNMSPEDSSIYLCSVESPWERETQYFGPGTRLLVL.

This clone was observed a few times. CDR3 sequence (DNA): TGTGCCACCAGTGACCAGGGTGGCGAGCAGTACTTC. Amino acids: CATSDQGGEQYF. The chain is built from TRBV24-1 and TRBJ2-7, with a weak D call TRBD1 (5 bases). V was trimmed by 4 bases and J by 6 bases, leaving 9 bases between them. This CDR3 has 12 residues. The V gene's germline CDR1 is KGHDR and CDR2 SFDVKD.

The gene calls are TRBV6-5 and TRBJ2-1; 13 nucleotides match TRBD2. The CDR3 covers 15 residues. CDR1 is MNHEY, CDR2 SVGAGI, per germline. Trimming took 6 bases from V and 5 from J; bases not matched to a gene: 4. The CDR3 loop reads CASSSLAGGHNEQFF. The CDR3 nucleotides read TGTGCCAGCAGCTCACTAGCGGGAGGGCACAATGAGCAGTTCTTC.

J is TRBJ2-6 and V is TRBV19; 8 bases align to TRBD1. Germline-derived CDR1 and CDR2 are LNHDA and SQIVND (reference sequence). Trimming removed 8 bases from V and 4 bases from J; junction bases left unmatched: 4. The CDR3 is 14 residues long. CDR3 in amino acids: CASLDRAGANVLTF. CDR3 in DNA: TGTGCCAGTTTGGACAGGGCGGGGGCCAACGTCCTGACTTTC.

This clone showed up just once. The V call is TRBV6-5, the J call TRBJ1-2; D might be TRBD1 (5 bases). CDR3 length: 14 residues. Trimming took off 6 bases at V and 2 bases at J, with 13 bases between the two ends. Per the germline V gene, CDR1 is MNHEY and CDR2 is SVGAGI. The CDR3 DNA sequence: TGTGCCAGCAGAGTCCAGAGGGGCAACTATGGCTACACCTTC. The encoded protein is CASRVQRGNYGYTF.

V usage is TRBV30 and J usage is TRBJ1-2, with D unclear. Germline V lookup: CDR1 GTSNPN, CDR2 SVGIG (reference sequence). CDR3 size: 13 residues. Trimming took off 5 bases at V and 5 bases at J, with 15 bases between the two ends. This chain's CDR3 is CAWGPPSLYGYTF. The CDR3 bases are TGTGCCTGGGGGCCGCCCTCCCTATATGGCTACACCTTC.

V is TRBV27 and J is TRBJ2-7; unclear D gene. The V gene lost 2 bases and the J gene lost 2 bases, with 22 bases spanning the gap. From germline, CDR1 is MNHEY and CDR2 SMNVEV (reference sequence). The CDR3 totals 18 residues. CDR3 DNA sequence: TGTGCCAGCAGTTTAAGGGCGGCGGCCGGATCCGTAGCCTACGAGCAGTACTTC. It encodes CASSLRAAAGSVAYEQYF.

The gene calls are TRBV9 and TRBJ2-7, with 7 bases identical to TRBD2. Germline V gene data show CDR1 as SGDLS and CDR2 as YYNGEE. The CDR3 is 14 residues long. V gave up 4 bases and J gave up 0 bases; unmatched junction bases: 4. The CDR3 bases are TGTGCCAGCAGCCCTAGCGGACTCTCCTACGAGCAGTACTTC. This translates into CASSPSGLSYEQYF.

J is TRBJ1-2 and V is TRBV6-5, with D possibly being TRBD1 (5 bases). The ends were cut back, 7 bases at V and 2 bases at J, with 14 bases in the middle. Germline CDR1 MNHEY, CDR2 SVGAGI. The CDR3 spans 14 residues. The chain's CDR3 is CASTPTEGNYGYTF. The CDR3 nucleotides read TGTGCCAGCACCCCGACGGAGGGGAACTATGGCTACACCTTC.